This TCR beta chain was identified in a study of sequential checkpoint blockade in melanoma. This clone showed up just once. In germline, CDR1 is SGHDT, CDR2 YYEEEE. V was shortened by 4 bases and J by 9 bases, with 16 bases between the two germline ends. The CDR3 consists of 13 residues. Generated by immunoSEQ multiplex PCR, the TCRdb table keeps only in-frame clones and is missing some. The sample carries about 10,000 clones, more than 75% recorded once. Stated treatment: randomized to nivolumab then ipilimumab (arm A) or the reverse (arm B). None of the patients previously received DNA-damaging chemotherapy.

The sequence was collected from a human donor with melanoma. The source was CD8+ T cells sorted from blood (inferred from file names), collected from a patient given nivolumab and ipilimumab in sequence. This chain connects TRBV5-6 to TRBJ1-1; D is uncertain. The CDR3 loop reads CASSPAGMGKAFF. The CDR3 DNA follows: TGTGCCAGCAGCCCAGCCGGGATGGGGAAAGCTTTCTTT.